The 9 T cell receptor beta chains below all came from one sample that was sequenced in a study of blood T cell repertoires in COVID-19. The data were produced by immunoSEQ multiplex PCR, yet TCRdb's version contains in-frame clones alone and is incomplete. The sample includes about 100,000 clones, roughly 92% of them seen just once. The sample taken for sequencing was peripheral blood. These receptors were collected from a man between 65 and 80 years old with acute or convalescent COVID-19.

The chain links TRBV28 to TRBJ1-6, with 11 bases lining up with TRBD1. The V segment lost 3 bases and the J segment 10 bases; nucleotides outside the gene matches: 11. The CDR3 contains 17 residues. Per the germline V gene, CDR1 is MDHEN and CDR2 is SYDVKM. The CDR3 region has the DNA TGTGCCAGCAGTTTGGGTGCGGGACAGGGGGTTGGATCACCCCTCCACTTT. It is translated as CASSLGAGQGVGSPLHF.

The chain couples TRBV6-5 to TRBJ1-3; the D is unclear. Germline V gene data show CDR1 as MNHEY and CDR2 as SVGAGI. The CDR3 runs to 13 residues. Trimming took off 9 bases at V and 0 bases at J, with 9 bases between the two ends. The CDR3 sequence is CASTPTSGNTIYF. CDR3 DNA sequence: TGTGCCAGTACACCAACCTCTGGAAACACCATATATTTT.

The chain has TRBV12-5 and TRBJ2-3; D uncertain. CDR1 LGHNT and CDR2 FRNRAP come from the germline V gene. The CDR3 covers 12 residues. Between the trimmed V and J ends, which lost 6 bases and 2 bases, there was a span of 6 bases. The CDR3 nucleotides are TGTGCTAGTGGCTATTACACAGATACGCAGTATTTT. Translated, it gives CASGYYTDTQYF.

This chain connects TRBV29-1 to TRBJ1-2; the D is unclear. Germline CDR1 is SQVTM and CDR2 is ANQGSEA. The length of the CDR3 is 11 residues. V lost 5 bases to trimming and J lost 7 bases, with 11 bases between them. This chain's CDR3 is CSVPLLAGYTF. In DNA, the CDR3 is TGCAGCGTTCCCCTGCTAGCTGGCTACACCTTC.

V and J are TRBV5-5 and TRBJ2-1; TRBD1 might be the D (6 bases). This CDR3 spans 14 amino acids. Germline CDR1 is SGHKS and CDR2 is YYEKEE (reference sequence). V lost 0 bases to trimming and J lost 12 bases, with 16 bases between them. The CDR3 region is CASSLDPTGFGQFF. For the CDR3, the DNA is TGTGCCAGCAGCTTGGACCCGACAGGATTCGGGCAGTTCTTC.

The sample holds a few counts of this clone. CDR3 loop: CASSIDVLVYSNQPQHF. Written as DNA, the CDR3 is TGTGCCAGTAGTATAGATGTATTAGTATATAGCAATCAGCCCCAGCATTTT. The chain is built from TRBV19 and TRBJ1-5; D gene ambiguous. The CDR3 is 17 amino acids. V was clipped by 0 bases and J by 0 bases, with 12 bases between them. Germline CDR1 and CDR2: LNHDA and SQIVND (reference sequence).

V and J are TRBV9 and TRBJ2-7; TRBD1 agrees at 9 bases. From germline, CDR1 is SGDLS and CDR2 YYNGEE. Trimming removed 3 bases from V and 3 bases from J; junction bases left unmatched: 7. The CDR3 contains 15 residues. The CDR3 nucleotides read TGTGCCAGCAGCGCCTCCCAGGACAGGGGCTACGAGCAGTACTTC. This codes for CASSASQDRGYEQYF.

The chain recombines TRBV5-6 with TRBJ1-2, with a tentative D call TRBD1 (5 bases). V was clipped by 1 base and J by 4 bases, with 11 bases between them. Germline CDR1 and CDR2: SGHDT and YYEEEE. The CDR3 consists of 14 residues. The CDR3 DNA reads as TGTGCCAGCAGCTTGTGGTCAGGGTTCTATGGCTACACCTTC. Protein: CASSLWSGFYGYTF.

This chain links TRBV5-5 with TRBJ1-1, with TRBD1 as a possible D gene (5 bases). V gave up 2 bases and J gave up 0 bases, with 8 bases separating them. Germline values: CDR1 SGHKS, CDR2 YYEKEE (reference sequence). The CDR3 is made up of 14 amino acids. CDR3 sequence reads: CASSFPTVNTEAFF. CDR3 DNA: TGTGCCAGCAGCTTCCCGACAGTGAACACTGAAGCTTTCTTT.